This TCR beta chain came from a study of shared clonotypes between healthy human individuals. V was pared by 0 bases and J by 3 bases, with 12 bases between. The CDR3 totals 15 residues. Germline-derived CDR1 and CDR2 are SGHRS and YFSETQ. An even split of each subset's genomic DNA across several immunoSEQ plates was performed. Only in-frame clones appear in the TCRdb table, and some are missing; sequencing was by immunoSEQ multiplex PCR. The sample carries about a million clones, 70% to 85% recorded once. The sequence was obtained from a young man in good health. Some clones in this sample may be carry-over from other donors' samples. This chain uses TRBV5-1 with TRBJ1-1, with D possibly matching TRBD1 (6 bases). Sequencing used memory CD4+ T cells from PBMCs. Sample subset: CD45RA-negative fraction. The CDR3 DNA is TGCGCCAGCAGCTTGGCCGGGGGGCCCTACACTGAAGCTTTCTTT. Translating gives CASSLAGGPYTEAFF. The whole variable domain, remainder taken from reference TRBV5-1 and TRBJ1-1, is KAGVTQTPRYLIKTRGQQVTLSCSPISGHRSVSWYQQTPGQGLQFLFEYFSETQRNKGNFPGRFSGRQFSNSRSEMNVSTLELGDSALYLCASSLAGGPYTEAFFGQGTRLTVV.